This T cell receptor beta chain was found in a study of blood T cells in healthy people across ages. A J-beta primer mix and a sample-barcoded 5' primer were used in a second PCR of about 6 to 12 cycles. MiXCR, run by TCRdb on the 5' RACE reads, gives a single entry per CDR3 protein. The repertoire holds about 1.5 million distinct CDR3 sequences, with 35% to 45% as singletons. There are 17 residues in the CDR3. Germline V gene sequence: CDR1 LGHDT, CDR2 YNNKEL (reference sequence). Input material: blood. The receptor was isolated from a woman between 18 and 29 years old in good health. The gene calls are TRBV3-1 and TRBJ2-7; 11 nucleotides match TRBD2. The last part of the DNA fits TRBJ2-5 better; the J call may be wrong. This chain's CDR3 is CASSQVSLAGGSETQYF. DNA for the CDR3: TGTGCCAGCAGCCAAGTGAGCCTAGCGGGAGGATCAGAGACCCAGTACTTC.